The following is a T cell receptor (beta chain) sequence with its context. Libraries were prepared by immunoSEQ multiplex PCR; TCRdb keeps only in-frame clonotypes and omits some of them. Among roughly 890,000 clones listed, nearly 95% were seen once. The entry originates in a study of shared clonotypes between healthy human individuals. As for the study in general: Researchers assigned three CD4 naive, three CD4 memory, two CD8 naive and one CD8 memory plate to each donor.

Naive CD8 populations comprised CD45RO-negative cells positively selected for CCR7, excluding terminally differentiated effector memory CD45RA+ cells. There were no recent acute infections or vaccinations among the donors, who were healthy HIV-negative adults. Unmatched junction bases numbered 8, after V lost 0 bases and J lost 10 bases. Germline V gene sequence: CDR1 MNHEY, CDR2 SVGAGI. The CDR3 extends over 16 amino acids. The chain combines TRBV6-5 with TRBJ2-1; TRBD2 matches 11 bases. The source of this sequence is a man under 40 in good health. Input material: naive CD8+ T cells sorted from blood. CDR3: CASSYSLAGGPVEQFF. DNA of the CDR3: TGTGCCAGCAGTTACTCGTTAGCGGGAGGGCCGGTCGAGCAGTTCTTC.